The 21 T cell receptor beta chains presented below share a single source sample, sequenced in a study of blood T cell repertoires in COVID-19. Method: immunoSEQ multiplex PCR; TCRdb's copy keeps in-frame clones and lacks some. The sample lists a few hundred thousand clones; approximately 84% were seen once. Sequenced material: PBMCs or T cells enriched from blood (not recorded which). These receptors were obtained from a young man who had recovered from COVID-19.

V gene TRBV28 combines with J gene TRBJ2-7; TRBD1 agrees at 8 bases. CDR3 length equals 15 residues. V lost 6 bases to trimming and J lost 4 bases; unmatched junction nucleotides: 11. CDR1 is MDHEN and CDR2 is SYDVKM in the germline V gene. CDR3 region: CASSSRTGYSYEQYF. The CDR3 DNA sequence: TGTGCCAGCAGCTCCCGGACAGGGTATTCGTACGAGCAGTACTTC.

The chain employs TRBV5-1 and TRBJ2-3; weak D call: TRBD1 (5 bases). The CDR3 covers 16 residues. Trimming removed 1 base at V and 0 bases at J, with 12 bases between. Germline V gene lookup returns CDR1 SGHRS and CDR2 YFSETQ. DNA for the CDR3: TGCGCCAGCAGCTTGTTTGGACAATCTAGCACAGATACGCAGTATTTT. Encoded protein: CASSLFGQSSTDTQYF. The complete variable domain, with remaining parts taken from reference TRBV5-1 and TRBJ2-3, reads KAGVTQTPRYLIKTRGQQVTLSCSPISGHRSVSWYQQTPGQGLQFLFEYFSETQRNKGNFPGRFSGRQFSNSRSEMNVSTLELGDSALYLCASSLFGQSSTDTQYFGPGTRLTVL.

CDR3 in amino acids: CASSSPGQGDHEQYF. CDR3 coding DNA: TGCGCCAGCAGCTCGCCGGGACAGGGAGACCACGAGCAGTACTTC. The gene calls are TRBV5-1 and TRBJ2-7, with 9 bases lining up with TRBD1. The CDR3 consists of 15 residues. The germline V gene has CDR1 SGHRS and CDR2 YFSETQ. J was trimmed by 5 bases and V by 3 bases; bases with no gene match: 9.

The chain employs TRBV7-9 and TRBJ1-4, with 10 nucleotides matching TRBD1. V lost 5 bases, J lost 2 bases, and 5 bases stayed unmatched. This CDR3 region has 16 residues. Germline V gene lookup returns CDR1 SEHNR and CDR2 FQNEAQ (reference sequence). The CDR3 sequence is CASSPRQGATNEKLFF. The CDR3 coding sequence is TGTGCCAGCAGCCCGCGACAGGGGGCCACTAATGAAAAACTGTTTTTT.

This chain connects TRBV7-8 to TRBJ1-5; D may be TRBD1 (6 bases). This CDR3 has 15 residues. V was pared by 5 bases and J by 3 bases, with 14 bases between. The V gene's germline CDR1 is SGHVS and CDR2 FQNEAQ. For the CDR3, the DNA is TGTGCCAGCAGCGACTGGACAGTTACCAATCAGCCCCAGCATTTT. Translating gives CASSDWTVTNQPQHF. The complete variable domain, with remaining parts taken from reference TRBV7-8 and TRBJ1-5, reads GAGVSQSPRYKVAKRGQDVALRCDPISGHVSLFWYQQALGQGPEFLTYFQNEAQLDKSGLPSDRFFAERPEGSVSTLKIQRTQQEDSAVYLCASSDWTVTNQPQHFGDGTRLSIL.

This chain connects TRBV25-1 to TRBJ2-7; 9 nucleotides agree with TRBD2. V gave up 7 bases and J gave up 5 bases; unmatched junction bases: 15. CDR1 is MGHDK, CDR2 SYGVNS, per germline. CDR3 length: 16 amino acids. The CDR3 coding sequence is TGTGCCAGCATTAAGCCCCTTGGCGGGGGGGCCCACGAGCAGTACTTC. Its translation is CASIKPLGGGAHEQYF.

V is TRBV2 and J is TRBJ1-2; D possibly corresponds to TRBD1 (6 bases). CDR1 SNHLY and CDR2 FYNNEI come from the germline V gene. The V end was cut by 2 bases, the J end by 7 bases, with 14 bases between. This CDR3 contains 14 residues. CDR3 region: CASSESSGDGGYTF. In nucleotides, the CDR3 is TGTGCCAGCAGTGAATCGTCAGGGGATGGTGGCTACACCTTC.

The V gene is TRBV2, the J gene TRBJ2-5; 14 bases are a match to TRBD2. Germline lookup yields CDR1 SNHLY and CDR2 FYNNEI. This CDR3 has 16 amino acids. V lost 6 bases, J lost 5 bases, and 8 bases stayed unmatched. DNA of the CDR3: TGTGCCAGCAGAAAGGGACTAGCGGGAGTGGGCGAGACCCAGTACTTC. Translating it yields CASRKGLAGVGETQYF.

The J gene is TRBJ2-2, the V gene TRBV19, with 9 bases matching TRBD1. The ends lost 9 bases at V and 7 bases at J; junction bases unmatched: 9. The length of the CDR3 is 14 residues. Per germline, CDR1 LNHDA and CDR2 SQIVND (reference sequence). The CDR3 sequence: CASRGTGKGGELFF. Written as DNA, the CDR3 is TGTGCCAGCCGAGGGACAGGGAAGGGCGGGGAGCTGTTTTTT.

J is TRBJ2-7 and V is TRBV7-2; D not certain. The V end was cut by 2 bases, the J end by 5 bases, with 10 bases between. From germline, CDR1 is SGHTA and CDR2 FQGNSA. This CDR3 has 13 amino acids. In DNA, the CDR3 is TGTGCCAGCAGCTTAAAGGCCCAGGACGAGCAGTACTTC. As protein: CASSLKAQDEQYF.

The CDR3 loop reads CASSSDRGVYEQYF. As DNA, the CDR3 is TGTGCCAGCAGCTCCGACAGGGGGGTCTACGAGCAGTACTTC. V usage is TRBV6-2 or TRBV6-3 and J usage is TRBJ2-7; 9 bases line up with TRBD1. With V trimmed by 6 bases and J by 3 bases, 6 bases remained unmatched. This CDR3 is built from 14 residues. Germline loops: CDR1 MNHEY, CDR2 SVGEGT.

The chain is built from TRBV2 and TRBJ2-2, with 8 bases aligning to TRBD1. Germline V gene sequence: CDR1 SNHLY, CDR2 FYNNEI. The CDR3 has 14 residues. The J segment lost 5 bases and the V segment lost 6 bases, leaving 5 bases of the junction unmatched. In DNA, the CDR3 is TGTGCCAGCAGAGGCAGGGGGCGGACCGGGGAGCTGTTTTTT. Translation: CASRGRGRTGELFF.

V usage is TRBV24-1 and J usage is TRBJ2-7; maybe TRBD2 (5 bases). The CDR3 is made up of 15 amino acids. Germline lookup yields CDR1 KGHDR and CDR2 SFDVKD. V was cut by 6 bases and J by 4 bases, with 18 bases left in between. CDR3 nucleotides: TGTGCCACCAGTAACCTCCGGACTGAAGATTACGAGCAGTACTTC. Translation gives CATSNLRTEDYEQYF.

V and J are TRBV7-9 and TRBJ1-1; TRBD1 matches 7 bases. Germline CDR1 is SEHNR and CDR2 is FQNEAQ (reference sequence). J lost 0 bases, V lost 1 base, and 8 bases had no gene match. This CDR3 comprises 17 residues. The DNA of the CDR3 is TGTGCCAGCAGCTTAGGGGGTAGGGACAGTCTGAACACTGAAGCTTTCTTT. Its protein is CASSLGGRDSLNTEAFF.

The chain combines TRBV28 with TRBJ1-2; D remains unclear. Germline loops: CDR1 MDHEN, CDR2 SYDVKM. The CDR3 is 16 amino acids. Trimming removed 5 bases at V and 5 bases at J, with 21 bases between. CDR3 loop: CASSVPGRREAYGYTF. The CDR3 bases are TGTGCCAGCAGTGTCCCGGGAAGAAGAGAGGCTTATGGCTACACCTTC.

This clone was picked up one time. V is TRBV30 and J is TRBJ2-7; 7 bases match TRBD1. V shed 4 bases and J 0 bases; nucleotides not matched to a gene: 6. This CDR3 contains 14 residues. Germline-derived CDR1 and CDR2 are GTSNPN and SVGIG (reference sequence). The CDR3 nucleotides are TGTGCCTGGAAAGTATACAGGGGCTCCTACGAGCAGTACTTC. Translated: CAWKVYRGSYEQYF.

V gene TRBV12-3 or TRBV12-4 combines with J gene TRBJ1-2; D gene unclear. The V and J ends lost 3 bases and 2 bases respectively, with 7 bases between them. The CDR3 has 13 amino acids. The CDR3 spells CASSLTRNYGYTF. The CDR3 DNA is TGTGCCAGCAGTTTGACCAGGAACTATGGCTACACCTTC.

The CDR3 nucleotides are TGTGCCAGCAGACTGTATGACAGGGCAGAAAAACTGTTTTTT. The encoded protein is CASRLYDRAEKLFF. The V and J genes are TRBV6-5 and TRBJ1-4; 7 bases match TRBD1. The CDR3 covers 14 residues. Germline V gives CDR1 MNHEY, CDR2 SVGAGI. V was pared by 6 bases and J by 8 bases, with 9 bases of the junction left unmatched.

The chain employs TRBV28 and TRBJ2-1; TRBD1 agrees at 10 bases. CDR1 and CDR2 from the germline V gene are MDHEN and SYDVKM. The junction had 6 bases not matched to a gene; V was cut back by 3 bases and J by 7 bases. The CDR3 loop spans 15 amino acids. The CDR3 reads CASSFGGTGVNEQFF. CDR3 nucleotide sequence: TGTGCCAGCAGTTTCGGTGGGACAGGGGTTAATGAGCAGTTCTTC.

The chain combines TRBV2 with TRBJ2-4, with 8 bases lining up with TRBD1. V shed 2 bases, J shed 0 bases, and the junction held 6 bases outside the gene matches. CDR1 SNHLY and CDR2 FYNNEI come from the germline V gene. The CDR3 is made up of 17 amino acids. CDR3 bases: TGTGCCAGCAGTGAAACCCGGACAGGGAGAGCCAAAAACATTCAGTACTTC. Translated, it gives CASSETRTGRAKNIQYF.

The chain combines TRBV6-1 with TRBJ2-1; tentative D call: TRBD2 (5 bases). The germline gives CDR1 MNHNS, CDR2 SASEGT. Between the trimmed V and J ends, which lost 4 bases and 2 bases, there was a span of 15 bases. This CDR3 is 16 amino acids long. The CDR3 protein is CASSGGWKSTYNEQFF. CDR3 sequence (DNA): TGTGCCAGCAGTGGAGGGTGGAAATCCACCTACAATGAGCAGTTCTTC.